A single sample gave rise to the 19 T cell receptor beta chains below, sequenced in a study of blood T cell repertoires in COVID-19. TCRdb's table, derived via immunoSEQ multiplex PCR, lists solely in-frame clones and lacks some. The sample lists fewer than 150,000 clones; about 83% were seen once. Material: peripheral blood. All receptors come from a man aged 70-80 years with acute or convalescent COVID-19.

The chain has TRBV27 and TRBJ1-6, with D possibly TRBD1 on 6 matching bases. Germline-derived CDR1 and CDR2 are MNHEY and SMNVEV (reference sequence). The ends were cut back, 9 bases at V and 9 bases at J, with 21 bases in the middle. The CDR3 runs to 15 residues. The CDR3 reads CASTLGQRMVSPLHF. The CDR3 DNA reads as TGTGCCAGTACTCTCGGACAGAGGATGGTTTCACCCCTCCACTTT.

This clone was detected only a few times. The rearrangement uses TRBV5-1 and TRBJ1-1, with D perhaps TRBD1 (6 bases). V lost 3 bases and J lost 0, with 9 bases in between. Germline V gives CDR1 SGHRS, CDR2 YFSETQ. There are 14 residues in the CDR3. The CDR3 nucleotides read TGCGCCAGCAGCTCGGGACAAATGAACACTGAAGCTTTCTTT. Its translation: CASSSGQMNTEAFF.

The V call is TRBV6-5, the J call TRBJ1-4, with a weak D call TRBD1 (6 bases). The germline V gene encodes CDR1 MNHEY and CDR2 SVGAGI. V was trimmed by 0 bases and J by 7 bases, leaving 12 bases between them. CDR3 length: 15 amino acids. The CDR3 DNA reads as TGTGCCAGCAGTTACTCGGGCGGGGGCGGTGAAAAACTGTTTTTT. Protein: CASSYSGGGGEKLFF.

The rearrangement joins TRBV7-2 to TRBJ2-5; the match to TRBD1 covers 12 bases. After removal of 5 bases from V and 5 bases from J, the junction contained 9 bases not matched to a gene. Germline V CDR1 and CDR2: SGHTA, FQGNSA. The CDR3 is made up of 16 amino acids. CDR3 sequence (DNA): TGTGCCAGCAGCCTCACGGGACAGGGGGCGGGGGAGACCCAGTACTTC. Amino acids: CASSLTGQGAGETQYF.

V is TRBV27 and J is TRBJ2-3, with 16 bases matching TRBD2. V was clipped by 6 bases and J by 0 bases; unmatched bases: 18. Germline V gene data show CDR1 as MNHEY and CDR2 as SMNVEV (reference sequence). This CDR3 is built from 22 residues. CDR3 residues: CASSVFGPGTSGGGPSTDTQYF. CDR3 nucleotides: TGTGCCAGCAGCGTTTTCGGACCCGGGACTAGCGGGGGGGGACCTAGCACAGATACGCAGTATTTT.

The rearrangement uses TRBV29-1 and TRBJ2-2, with 9 bases matching TRBD1. The germline V gene has CDR1 SQVTM and CDR2 ANQGSEA. There are 14 residues in the CDR3. V trimming: 7 bases; J trimming: 0 bases; junction bases outside the gene matches: 3. The DNA for the CDR3 is TGCAGCGCCGGACAGGGGACGAACACCGGGGAGCTGTTTTTT. Its protein is CSAGQGTNTGELFF.

The chain uses TRBV6-2 or TRBV6-3 and TRBJ1-1; 7 bases line up with TRBD1. Looked up from germline, CDR1 is MNHEY and CDR2 is SVGEGT. J gave up 0 bases and V 6 bases, and 4 bases lay outside the gene matches. The CDR3 totals 14 residues. The CDR3 bases are TGTGCCAGCAGCCGACAGGGACTGAACACTGAAGCTTTCTTT. Residues: CASSRQGLNTEAFF.

The chain recombines TRBV30 with TRBJ1-3, with 8 bases matching TRBD1. The ends lost 1 base at V and 4 bases at J; junction bases unmatched: 6. CDR3 size: 15 residues. In germline, CDR1 is GTSNPN, CDR2 SVGIG (reference sequence). The CDR3 nucleotides are TGTGCCTGGAGTGCGTTCAGGGGGCCCGGAAACACCATATATTTT. It translates to CAWSAFRGPGNTIYF. The variable domain in full, completed from reference TRBV30 and TRBJ1-3, reads SQTIHQWPATLVQPVGSPLSLECTVEGTSNPNLYWYRQAAGRGLQLLFYSVGIGQISSEVPQNLSASRPQDRQFILSSKKLLLSDSGFYLCAWSAFRGPGNTIYFGEGSWLTVV.

This chain uses TRBV5-6 with TRBJ2-5; 12 bases line up with TRBD1. Unmatched junction bases numbered 6, after V lost 4 bases and J lost 5 bases. Germline V gene lookup returns CDR1 SGHDT and CDR2 YYEEEE. This CDR3 is built from 15 residues. This CDR3 reads CASSAPGQGAETQYF. CDR3 nucleotide sequence: TGTGCCAGCAGCGCACCGGGACAGGGGGCTGAGACCCAGTACTTC.

This chain connects TRBV7-9 to TRBJ1-2, with a tentative D call TRBD1 (6 bases). Germline CDR1 SEHNR, CDR2 FQNEAQ (reference sequence). Trimming pared 3 bases from V and 3 bases from J, leaving 14 bases between. The CDR3 spans 15 residues. The CDR3 region is CASSLPQGTDYGYTF. In nucleotides, the CDR3 is TGTGCCAGCAGCTTGCCACAGGGCACCGACTATGGCTACACCTTC.

The chain joins TRBV25-1 to TRBJ2-3; TRBD2 is a possible D gene (5 bases). Germline CDR1 MGHDK, CDR2 SYGVNS. V gave up 7 bases and J gave up 5 bases, with 10 bases separating them. The CDR3 length is 12 residues. The CDR3, as DNA: TGTGCCAGCACCCCGAGCGGAGATACGCAGTATTTT. As protein: CASTPSGDTQYF. The entire variable domain, with the rest obtained from reference TRBV25-1 and TRBJ2-3, is as follows: EADIYQTPRYLVIGTGKKITLECSQTMGHDKMYWYQQDPGMELHLIHYSYGVNSTEKGDLSSESTVSRIRTEHFPLTLESARPSHTSQYLCASTPSGDTQYFGPGTRLTVL.

The V and J genes are TRBV11-1 and TRBJ2-7; D remains unclear. Germline CDR1 SGHAT, CDR2 FQDESV (reference sequence). The CDR3 sequence is 12 residues long. Between the trimmed V and J ends, which lost 5 bases and 0 bases, there was a span of 5 bases. The DNA of the CDR3 is TGTGCCAGCAGCCCTAGCTCCTACGAGCAGTACTTC. Translated, it gives CASSPSSYEQYF.

This clone has a single count. The chain combines TRBV30 with TRBJ2-1; D ambiguous. Germline CDR1 GTSNPN, CDR2 SVGIG (reference sequence). This CDR3 is 12 amino acids long. Trimming cost V 2 bases and J 4 bases, with 6 bases left between them. The CDR3 nucleotides are TGTGCCTGGAGTCCCAGGTACAATGAGCAGTTCTTC. Amino acid sequence: CAWSPRYNEQFF.

This chain links TRBV5-1 with TRBJ1-4; 8 nucleotides match TRBD1. The length of the CDR3 is 15 residues. The germline gives CDR1 SGHRS, CDR2 YFSETQ. V was pared by 0 bases and J by 8 bases, with 6 bases of the junction left unmatched. The DNA of the CDR3 is TGCGCCAGCAGCTTGGTAGGGACAGGTAACGAAAAACTGTTTTTT. Translating gives CASSLVGTGNEKLFF.

V usage is TRBV3-1 (or the pseudogene TRBV3-2) and J usage is TRBJ1-3, with a possible D match to TRBD1 (6 bases). The germline V and J ends were trimmed by 1 base and 9 bases, with 7 bases remaining between them. This CDR3 has 12 residues. Germline V gene data show CDR1 as LGHDT and CDR2 as YNNKEL (reference sequence). CDR3 loop: CASSQGGGTIYF. The DNA for the CDR3 is TGTGCCAGCAGCCAAGGAGGGGGCACCATATATTTT.

J is TRBJ2-7 and V is TRBV4-2; 10 bases match TRBD1. The CDR3 is 16 residues long. J was trimmed by 7 bases and V by 3 bases; bases with no gene match: 12. Germline V gene data show CDR1 as LGHNA and CDR2 as YNFKEQ. The CDR3 sequence: CASSHTTGQGFVEQYF. CDR3 nucleotide sequence: TGTGCCAGCAGCCACACGACGGGACAGGGGTTCGTTGAGCAGTACTTC.

This clone has just one count. This chain joins TRBV28 and TRBJ1-2; D is ambiguous. From germline, CDR1 is MDHEN and CDR2 SYDVKM. Trimming removed 5 bases from V and 2 bases from J, with 18 bases in between. CDR3 length equals 16 residues. In DNA form, the CDR3 reads TGTGCCAGCAGTCTCGGGAGGCTAATGCTGAACTATGGCTACACCTTC. Its protein product is CASSLGRLMLNYGYTF.

The chain links TRBV2 to TRBJ2-1, with TRBD1 as a possible D gene (6 bases). The CDR3 consists of 15 residues. Trimming shortened V by 5 bases and J by 3 bases, and 14 bases separated the two germline ends. CDR1 and CDR2 from the germline V gene are SNHLY and FYNNEI. The CDR3 sequence is CASSPLQGSYNEQFF. The CDR3, as DNA: TGTGCCAGCAGTCCTCTACAGGGTAGCTACAATGAGCAGTTCTTC.

This chain connects TRBV18 to TRBJ2-7; possibly TRBD2 for D (6 bases). Trimming took off 1 base at V and 0 bases at J, with 10 bases between the two ends. CDR1 is KGHSH, CDR2 LQKENI, per germline. The CDR3 totals 15 residues. CDR3 DNA: TGTGCCAGCTCACCACGGAGCGGGCGCTCCTACGAGCAGTACTTC. This sequence encodes CASSPRSGRSYEQYF. The entire variable domain, with the rest obtained from reference TRBV18 and TRBJ2-7, is as follows: NAGVMQNPRHLVRRRGQEARLRCSPMKGHSHVYWYRQLPEEGLKFMVYLQKENIIDESGMPKERFSAEFPKEGPSILRIQQVVRGDSAAYFCASSPRSGRSYEQYFGPGTRLTVT.